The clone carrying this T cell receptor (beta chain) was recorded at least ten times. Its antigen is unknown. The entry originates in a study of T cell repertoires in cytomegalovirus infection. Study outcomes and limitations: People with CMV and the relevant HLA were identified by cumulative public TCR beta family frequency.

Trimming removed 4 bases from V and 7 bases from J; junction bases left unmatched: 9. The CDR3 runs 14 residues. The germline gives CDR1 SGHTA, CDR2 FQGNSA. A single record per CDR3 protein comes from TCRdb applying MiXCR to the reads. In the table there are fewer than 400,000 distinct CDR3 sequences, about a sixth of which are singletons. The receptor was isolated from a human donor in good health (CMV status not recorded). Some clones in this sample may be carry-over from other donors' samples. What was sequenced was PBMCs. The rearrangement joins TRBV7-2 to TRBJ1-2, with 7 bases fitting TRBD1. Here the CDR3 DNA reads TGTGCCAGCAGCTCCCCGACAGGGTACAGTGGCTACACCTTC. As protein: CASSSPTGYSGYTF.